Shown below are 17 T cell receptor beta chains from a single sample sequenced in a study of T-cell reconstitution after alpha-beta-depleted transplantation in children. The library targeted TCRbeta and was prepared with unique molecular identifiers. TCRdb redid the calling of the PCR reads with MiXCR, one entry per CDR3 protein. The sample consists of 540,000 or so distinct CDR3 sequences, 23% of them appearing once. Sequencing used PBMCs, mostly from graft donor cells, obtained 360 days after TCRalphabeta/CD19-depleted stem cell transplant. The receptors shown here come from a boy younger than two who had a stem cell transplant for acute myeloid leukemia, so the T cells may come from the graft donor.

This clonotype has more than one count but fewer than ten. The chain combines TRBV20-1 with TRBJ2-2, with D possibly being TRBD2 (5 bases). V was shortened by 6 bases and J by 6 bases, with 17 bases between the two germline ends. CDR3 length: 14 residues. Germline CDR1 and CDR2: DFQATT and SNEGSKA (reference sequence). CDR3 DNA sequence: TGCAGTGCAGTAGGCACGATAGCGTCCGGGGAGCTGTTTTTT. This sequence encodes CSAVGTIASGELFF.

This clonotype appeared many times. This chain uses TRBV20-1 with TRBJ1-4; D remains unclear. Germline V gene sequence: CDR1 DFQATT, CDR2 SNEGSKA (reference sequence). Trimming took off 6 bases at V and 4 bases at J, with 12 bases between the two ends. The CDR3 length is 13 residues. For the CDR3, the DNA is TGCAGTGCCTCCCGACGGCTTAATGAAAAACTGTTTTTT. Translated: CSASRRLNEKLFF.

This clonotype was counted a few times. The chain combines TRBV6-5 with TRBJ2-3; D remains ambiguous. The CDR3 is 13 amino acids. The V end was cut by 2 bases, the J end by 3 bases, with 6 bases between. Looked up from germline, CDR1 is MNHEY and CDR2 is SVGAGI. The CDR3 DNA reads as TGTGCCAGCAGTTACCTGGGTACAGATACGCAGTATTTT. Amino acids: CASSYLGTDTQYF.

The chain links TRBV7-9 to TRBJ2-1; 9 bases agree with TRBD2. V was pared by 6 bases and J by 8 bases, with 14 bases of the junction left unmatched. The CDR3 is made up of 16 amino acids. Germline CDR1 is SEHNR and CDR2 is FQNEAQ (reference sequence). The CDR3 protein is CASRQIAGDAGHEQFF. For the CDR3, the DNA is TGTGCCAGCAGACAGATAGCGGGGGACGCAGGGCATGAGCAGTTCTTC.

The chain combines TRBV7-9 with TRBJ2-2; 7 nucleotides align to TRBD1. J was trimmed by 7 bases and V by 6 bases; bases with no gene match: 8. The CDR3 extends over 14 amino acids. CDR1 SEHNR and CDR2 FQNEAQ come from the germline V gene (reference sequence). The CDR3 region has the DNA TGTGCCAGCAGTACAACAGGGGAAGGCGGGGAGCTGTTTTTT. Amino acid sequence: CASSTTGEGGELFF.

This clonotype was recorded many times. This sequence joins TRBV7-2 and TRBJ2-5; D might be TRBD1 (6 bases). V was shortened by 0 bases and J by 2 bases, with 19 bases between the two germline ends. CDR1 is SGHTA and CDR2 is FQGNSA in the germline V gene. The CDR3 length is 18 residues. CDR3 DNA: TGTGCCAGCAGCTTAGCCGGCCCGTGGACAGCCCTACAAGAGACCCAGTACTTC. This codes for CASSLAGPWTALQETQYF.

This clonotype was seen a handful of times. The chain joins TRBV29-1 to TRBJ1-1; perhaps TRBD1 as D (5 bases). V was cut by 8 bases and J by 1 base, with 11 bases left in between. Looked up from germline, CDR1 is SQVTM and CDR2 is ANQGSEA. The length of the CDR3 is 12 residues. For the CDR3, the DNA is TGCAGCAAAGGACACCGGAACACTGAAGCTTTCTTT. It is translated as CSKGHRNTEAFF.

The chain recombines TRBV5-1 with TRBJ2-1; no firm D call. V lost 4 bases and J 2 bases, leaving 16 bases between the germline ends. Germline V lookup: CDR1 SGHRS, CDR2 YFSETQ. This CDR3 is 16 amino acids long. The CDR3 coding sequence is TGCGCCAGCAGCCAGCCGGGTTGGGAAACCTACAATGAGCAGTTCTTC. This gives the protein CASSQPGWETYNEQFF.

The chain recombines TRBV12-3 or TRBV12-4 with TRBJ2-1, with D possibly called TRBD1 or TRBD2 (5 bases each). The CDR3 totals 15 residues. Trimming left V 7 bases short and J 8 bases short, with 21 bases between. The CDR3 reads CASTTAVGALDEQFF. CDR3 bases: TGTGCCAGCACCACGGCAGTCGGGGCTTTGGATGAGCAGTTCTTC.

This chain uses TRBV6-2 or TRBV6-3 with TRBJ1-5; D gene uncertain. The germline V gene encodes CDR1 MNHEY and CDR2 SVGEGT. This CDR3 contains 13 residues. Trimming stripped 3 bases from V and 5 bases from J, with 8 bases between. The CDR3 spells CASSYETHQPQHF. In DNA form, the CDR3 reads TGTGCCAGCAGTTATGAGACCCATCAGCCCCAGCATTTT.

The chain combines TRBV6-5 with TRBJ2-1, with D maybe TRBD1 (6 bases). The CDR3 runs to 15 residues. Germline V CDR1 and CDR2: MNHEY, SVGAGI. Trimming removed 2 bases at V and 7 bases at J, with 15 bases between. The CDR3 protein is CASSYVQGGVNEQFF. CDR3 nucleotide sequence: TGTGCCAGCAGTTACGTACAGGGTGGTGTGAATGAGCAGTTCTTC.

This clonotype was detected ten times or more. This chain uses TRBV5-1 with TRBJ2-7; D is ambiguous. Trimming removed 1 base from V and 0 bases from J, with 11 bases in between. CDR1 SGHRS and CDR2 YFSETQ come from the germline V gene. CDR3 length: 15 residues. CDR3 in DNA: TGCGCCAGCAGCTTGTGGCAGTTCCCCTCCTACGAGCAGTACTTC. It translates to CASSLWQFPSYEQYF.

Only a few counts were recorded for this clonotype. The rearrangement uses TRBV4-3 and TRBJ2-1; D call uncertain. The length of the CDR3 is 15 residues. Germline-derived CDR1 and CDR2 are LGHNA and YSLEER. V dropped 0 bases and J dropped 4 bases, with 10 bases sitting between them. The CDR3 DNA reads TGCGCCAGCAGCCAAGATCGGGTTCCTTACAATGAGCAGTTCTTC. It is translated as CASSQDRVPYNEQFF.

Ten or more counts support this clonotype. The rearrangement uses TRBV29-1 and TRBJ2-5; TRBD2 agrees at 9 bases. Germline values: CDR1 SQVTM, CDR2 ANQGSEA. V dropped 4 bases and J dropped 2; count of bases not matched to a gene: 2. The CDR3 has 13 amino acids. The DNA of the CDR3 is TGCAGCGTTGGGCTAGCGGGGCAAGAGACCCAGTACTTC. Residues: CSVGLAGQETQYF.

V and J are TRBV10-3 and TRBJ1-2; TRBD1 matches 8 bases. Germline trimming cut 5 bases from V and 8 bases from J; bases unmatched to any gene: 13. Germline V gene sequence: CDR1 ENHRY, CDR2 SYGVKD. The CDR3 is made up of 15 amino acids. Here the CDR3 reads CAISRPRQGMGGYTF. The CDR3 region has the DNA TGTGCCATCAGTCGCCCGAGACAGGGGATGGGCGGCTACACCTTC.

This clonotype was recorded many times. This chain uses TRBV20-1 with TRBJ2-1; 10 bases align to TRBD1. Trimming cost V 5 bases and J 6 bases; bases outside gene matches: 7. Germline V gene data show CDR1 as DFQATT and CDR2 as SNEGSKA (reference sequence). The length of the CDR3 is 14 residues. CDR3 residues: CSAFPGQGFNEQFF. The DNA for the CDR3 is TGCAGTGCTTTCCCGGGACAGGGGTTCAATGAGCAGTTCTTC.

This clonotype was counted between two and nine times. The chain recombines TRBV12-3 or TRBV12-4 with TRBJ2-5; TRBD1 might be the D (6 bases). CDR3 length equals 13 residues. Trimming cost V 8 bases and J 5 bases, with 15 bases left between them. DNA of the CDR3: TGTGCCAGCTCGCGACGGGACATCGAGACCCAGTACTTC. Protein sequence: CASSRRDIETQYF.